This T cell receptor (beta chain) was sequenced for a study of blood T cell repertoires in COVID-19. The wider study: Italy, Spain and the United States were the sources of the convalescent and acute COVID-19 samples. T cells, B-cell-depleted T cells, or PBMCs supplied cDNA or gDNA.

The V gene's germline CDR1 is SEHNR and CDR2 FQNEAQ (reference sequence). The CDR3 consists of 16 residues. The V and J ends lost 0 bases and 7 bases, in that order; junction bases with no gene match: 8. As handled by the study authors: Nucleated cell number was recorded as an estimate derived from reference gene primer amplification. The method was immunoSEQ multiplex PCR; TCRdb's version includes in-frame clones alone and lacks a portion of them. V and J calls plus clone size are reproduced from that table; the DNA served to infer D and trimming. The sample has 100,000 to 150,000 clones; about 74% are singletons.

The chain combines TRBV7-9 with TRBJ1-2, with 10 bases matching TRBD1. Sequencing was done on a sample of peripheral blood. The TCR comes from a man aged 60-69 years with acute or convalescent COVID-19. The CDR3 sequence: CASSLAAGQGFSGYTF. CDR3 coding DNA: TGTGCCAGCAGCTTAGCAGCGGGACAGGGGTTTTCTGGCTACACCTTC.